Given below is one T cell receptor beta chain in context. Time point: pretreatment peripheral blood. Patients yielded 1 to 8 samples each, pretreatment and on-treatment. Method: immunoSEQ multiplex PCR; TCRdb's copy keeps in-frame clones and lacks some. The repertoire has about 53,000 clones, 87% of them found once; the top ten carry about 15%. This sample is part of a study of PD-L1 blockade in urothelial cancer. Study summary: Previous chemotherapy exposure amounted to 0 to 3 regimens for patients.

This CDR3 spans 15 amino acids. With 6 bases removed from V and 2 bases from J, the gap between germline ends came to 16 bases. The germline V gene encodes CDR1 KGHSH and CDR2 LQKENI. The material sequenced was PBMCs, taken around atezolizumab (anti-PD-L1) treatment. The J gene is TRBJ1-1, the V gene TRBV18; possible D gene TRBD1, 6 bases. This TCR came from a woman aged 55-69 years with urothelial cancer. The CDR3 is CASSSYGGRNTEAFF. CDR3 nucleotides: TGTGCCAGCTCCTCTTACGGGGGGCGCAACACTGAAGCTTTCTTT.